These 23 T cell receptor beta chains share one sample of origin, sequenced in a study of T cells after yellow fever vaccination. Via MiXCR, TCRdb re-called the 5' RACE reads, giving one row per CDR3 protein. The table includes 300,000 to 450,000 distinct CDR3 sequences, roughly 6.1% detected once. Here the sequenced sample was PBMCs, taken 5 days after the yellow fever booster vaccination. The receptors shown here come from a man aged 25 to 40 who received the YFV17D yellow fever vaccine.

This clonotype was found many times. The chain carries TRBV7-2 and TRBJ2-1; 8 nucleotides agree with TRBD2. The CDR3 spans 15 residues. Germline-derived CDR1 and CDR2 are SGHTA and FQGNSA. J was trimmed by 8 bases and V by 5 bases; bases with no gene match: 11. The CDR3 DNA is TGTGCCAGCAGCCAACGAGGGACTAGTCCATATGAGCAGTTCTTC. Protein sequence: CASSQRGTSPYEQFF.

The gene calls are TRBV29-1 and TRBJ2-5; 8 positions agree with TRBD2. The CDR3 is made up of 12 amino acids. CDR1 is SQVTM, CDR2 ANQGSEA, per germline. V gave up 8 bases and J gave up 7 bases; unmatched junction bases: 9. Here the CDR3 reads CSLRAGGWTQYF. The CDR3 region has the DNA TGCAGCCTCAGGGCGGGGGGATGGACCCAGTACTTC.

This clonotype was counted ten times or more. The CDR3 DNA follows: TGTGCCAGCAGTAGGGGTTTGGAGTGGCAAGAGACCCAGTACTTC. Amino acid sequence: CASSRGLEWQETQYF. The chain links TRBV5-6 to TRBJ2-5; possible D gene TRBD1, 5 bases. This CDR3 is built from 15 residues. Germline loops: CDR1 SGHDT, CDR2 YYEEEE. V dropped 5 bases and J dropped 2 bases, with 16 bases sitting between them.

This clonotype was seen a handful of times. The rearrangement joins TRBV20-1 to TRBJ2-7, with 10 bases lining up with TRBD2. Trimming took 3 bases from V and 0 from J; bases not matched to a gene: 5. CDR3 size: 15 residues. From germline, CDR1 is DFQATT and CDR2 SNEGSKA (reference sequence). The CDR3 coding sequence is TGCAGTGCTAGCTCTCGGACTAGCGGCTCCTACGAGCAGTACTTC. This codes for CSASSRTSGSYEQYF.

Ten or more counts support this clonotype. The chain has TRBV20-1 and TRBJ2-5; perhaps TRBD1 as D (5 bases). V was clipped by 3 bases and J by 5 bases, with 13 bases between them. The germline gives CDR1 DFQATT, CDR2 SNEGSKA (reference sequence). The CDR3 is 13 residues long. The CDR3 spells CSARKQVWETQYF. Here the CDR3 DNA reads TGCAGTGCTAGGAAACAGGTCTGGGAGACCCAGTACTTC.

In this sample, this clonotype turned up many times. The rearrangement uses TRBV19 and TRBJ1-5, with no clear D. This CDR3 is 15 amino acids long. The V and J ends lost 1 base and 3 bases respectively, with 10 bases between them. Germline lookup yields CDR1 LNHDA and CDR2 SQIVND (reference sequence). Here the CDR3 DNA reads TGTGCCAGTAGTATAGTGGAGGGTATCAATCAGCCCCAGCATTTT. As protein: CASSIVEGINQPQHF.

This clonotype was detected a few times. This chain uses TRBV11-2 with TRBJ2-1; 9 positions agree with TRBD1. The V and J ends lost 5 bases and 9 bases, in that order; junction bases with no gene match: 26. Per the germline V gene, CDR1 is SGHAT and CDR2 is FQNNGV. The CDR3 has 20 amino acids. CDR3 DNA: TGTGCCAGCAGCGAACGGGACAGGGAAATATCAGGACTAGGAGAGCCTGAGCAGTTCTTC. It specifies CASSERDREISGLGEPEQFF. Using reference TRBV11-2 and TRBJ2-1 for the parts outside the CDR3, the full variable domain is EAGVAQSPRYKIIEKRQSVAFWCNPISGHATLYWYQQILGQGPKLLIQFQNNGVVDDSQLPKDRFSAERLKGVDSTLKIQPAKLEDSAVYLCASSERDREISGLGEPEQFFGPGTRLTVL.

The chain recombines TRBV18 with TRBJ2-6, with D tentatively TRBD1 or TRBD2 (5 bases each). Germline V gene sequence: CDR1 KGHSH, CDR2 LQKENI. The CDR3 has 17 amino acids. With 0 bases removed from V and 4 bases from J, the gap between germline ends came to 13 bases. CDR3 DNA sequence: TGTGCCAGCTCACCACCGGCAGGGAGATGGGGGGCCAACGTCCTGACTTTC. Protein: CASSPPAGRWGANVLTF.

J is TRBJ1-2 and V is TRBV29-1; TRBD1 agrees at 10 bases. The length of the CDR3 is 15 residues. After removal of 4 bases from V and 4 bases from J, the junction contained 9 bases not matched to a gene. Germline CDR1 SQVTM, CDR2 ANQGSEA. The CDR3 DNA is TGCAGCGTTGTGGGGACAGGGGCGCTTTGCTATGGCTACACCTTC. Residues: CSVVGTGALCYGYTF.

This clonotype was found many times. CDR3 coding DNA: TGTGCCAGCAGTTTAGCTGCTCCTAGCGAGCAGTACTTC. Its translation: CASSLAAPSEQYF. The rearrangement joins TRBV12-3 or TRBV12-4 to TRBJ2-7; no clear D gene. The CDR3 is 13 residues long. V lost 0 bases, J lost 6 bases, and 9 bases lay in between.

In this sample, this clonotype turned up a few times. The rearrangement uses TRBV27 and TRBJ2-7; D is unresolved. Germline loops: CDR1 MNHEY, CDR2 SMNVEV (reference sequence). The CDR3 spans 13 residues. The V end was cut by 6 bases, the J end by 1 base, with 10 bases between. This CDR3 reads CASRGTVSYEQYF. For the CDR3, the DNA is TGTGCCAGCAGGGGCACAGTATCCTACGAGCAGTACTTC.

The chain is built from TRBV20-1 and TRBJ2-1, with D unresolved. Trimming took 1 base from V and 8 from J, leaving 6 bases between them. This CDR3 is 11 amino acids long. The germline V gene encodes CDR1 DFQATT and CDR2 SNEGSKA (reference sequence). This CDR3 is CSARGFDEQFF. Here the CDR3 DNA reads TGCAGTGCTAGAGGGTTTGATGAGCAGTTCTTC.

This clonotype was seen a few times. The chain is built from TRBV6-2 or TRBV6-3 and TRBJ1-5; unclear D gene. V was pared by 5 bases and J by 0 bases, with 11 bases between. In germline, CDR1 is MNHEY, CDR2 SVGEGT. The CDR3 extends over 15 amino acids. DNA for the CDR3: TGTGCCAGCAGTAAAGCCCTGACTAGCAATCAGCCCCAGCATTTT. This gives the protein CASSKALTSNQPQHF.

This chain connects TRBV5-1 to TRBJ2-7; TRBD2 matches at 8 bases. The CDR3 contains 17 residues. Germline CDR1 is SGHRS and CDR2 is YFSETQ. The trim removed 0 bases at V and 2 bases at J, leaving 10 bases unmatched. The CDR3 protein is CASSLAGSAGEPYEQYF. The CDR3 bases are TGCGCCAGCAGCTTGGCCGGTTCAGCGGGAGAACCCTACGAGCAGTACTTC.

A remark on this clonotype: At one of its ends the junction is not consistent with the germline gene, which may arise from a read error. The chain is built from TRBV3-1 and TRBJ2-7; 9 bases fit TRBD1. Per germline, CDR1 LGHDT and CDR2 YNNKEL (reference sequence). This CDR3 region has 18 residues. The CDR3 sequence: CACSLSGQGRVLSYEQYF. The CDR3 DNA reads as TGTGCCTGCAGTTTATCGGGACAGGGTAGAGTCTTGTCTTACGAGCAGTACTTC.

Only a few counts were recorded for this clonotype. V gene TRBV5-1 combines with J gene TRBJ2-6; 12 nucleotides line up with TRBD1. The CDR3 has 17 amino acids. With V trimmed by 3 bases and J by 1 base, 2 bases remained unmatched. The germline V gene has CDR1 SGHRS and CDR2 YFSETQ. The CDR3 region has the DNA TGCGCCAGCAGCTCGGGACAGGGGGCATCTGGGGCCAACGTCCTGACTTTC. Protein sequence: CASSSGQGASGANVLTF.

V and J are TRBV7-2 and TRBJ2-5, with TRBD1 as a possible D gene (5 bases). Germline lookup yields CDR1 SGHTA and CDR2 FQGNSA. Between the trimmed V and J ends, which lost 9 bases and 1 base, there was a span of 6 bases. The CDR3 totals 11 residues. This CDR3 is CASDSQETQYF. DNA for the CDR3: TGTGCCAGTGACAGCCAAGAGACCCAGTACTTC.

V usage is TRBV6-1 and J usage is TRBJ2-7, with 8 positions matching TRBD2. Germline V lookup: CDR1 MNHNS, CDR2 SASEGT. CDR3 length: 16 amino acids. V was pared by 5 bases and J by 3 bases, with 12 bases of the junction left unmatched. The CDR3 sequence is CASSLISGTSLYEQYF. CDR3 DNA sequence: TGTGCCAGCAGTCTCATATCCGGGACTAGTCTCTACGAGCAGTACTTC.

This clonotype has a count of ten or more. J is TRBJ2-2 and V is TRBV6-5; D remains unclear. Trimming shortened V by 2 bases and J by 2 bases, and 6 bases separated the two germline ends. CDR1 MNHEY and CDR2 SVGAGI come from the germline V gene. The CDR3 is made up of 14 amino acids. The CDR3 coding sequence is TGTGCCAGCAGTTACCAGATTAACACCGGGGAGCTGTTTTTT. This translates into CASSYQINTGELFF.

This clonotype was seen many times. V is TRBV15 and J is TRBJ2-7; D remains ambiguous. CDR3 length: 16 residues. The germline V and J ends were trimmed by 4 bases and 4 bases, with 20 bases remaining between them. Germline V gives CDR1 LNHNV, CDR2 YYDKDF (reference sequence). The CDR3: CATSKTEDRSPYEQYF. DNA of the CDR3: TGTGCCACCAGCAAGACCGAGGACCGAAGTCCTTACGAGCAGTACTTC.

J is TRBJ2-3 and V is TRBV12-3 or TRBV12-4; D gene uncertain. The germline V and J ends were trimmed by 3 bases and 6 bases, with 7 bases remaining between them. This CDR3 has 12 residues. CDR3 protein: CASSFQWDTQYF. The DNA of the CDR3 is TGTGCCAGCAGTTTTCAGTGGGATACGCAGTATTTT.

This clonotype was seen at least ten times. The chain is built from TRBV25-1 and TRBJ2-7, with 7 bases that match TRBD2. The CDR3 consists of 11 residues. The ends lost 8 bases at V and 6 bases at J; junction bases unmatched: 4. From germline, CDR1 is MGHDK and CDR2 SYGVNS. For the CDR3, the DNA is TGTGCCAGCGGATGGGGGGGCGAGCAGTACTTC. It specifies CASGWGGEQYF.

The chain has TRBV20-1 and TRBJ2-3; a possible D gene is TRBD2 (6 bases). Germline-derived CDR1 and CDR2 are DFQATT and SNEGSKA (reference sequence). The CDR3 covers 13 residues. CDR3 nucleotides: TGCAGCGGACGGGCGGGATCCACAGATACGCAGTATTTT. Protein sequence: CSGRAGSTDTQYF.